These 9 T cell receptor beta chains originate from one sample sequenced in a study of cytomegalovirus exposure and HLA in healthy donors. The primer mix had 60 Vbeta and 13 Jbeta primers. Generated by immunoSEQ multiplex PCR, the TCRdb table keeps only in-frame clones and is missing some. The sample lists around 200,000 clones; approximately 85% were seen once. The sample consisted of PBMCs. These receptors came from a woman in her thirties or forties in good health and CMV-seronegative.

This clone was seen only once. The chain employs TRBV29-1 and TRBJ2-1; possible D gene TRBD2, 6 bases. Germline lookup yields CDR1 SQVTM and CDR2 ANQGSEA. The CDR3 length is 14 residues. V lost 6 bases, J lost 2 bases, and 14 bases lay in between. The CDR3 here is CSVLAGFPYNEQFF. DNA of the CDR3: TGCAGCGTCCTGGCGGGGTTCCCCTACAATGAGCAGTTCTTC.

V and J are TRBV28 and TRBJ2-2; D is possibly TRBD1 (6 bases). V lost 6 bases and J lost 7, with 12 bases in between. Germline-derived CDR1 and CDR2 are MDHEN and SYDVKM. This CDR3 is 13 amino acids long. CDR3 nucleotide sequence: TGTGCCAGCAGCCCCAGGGGTGTCGGGGAGCTGTTTTTT. This encodes CASSPRGVGELFF.

The V and J genes are TRBV6-5 and TRBJ2-7, with D unresolved. Germline V lookup: CDR1 MNHEY, CDR2 SVGAGI. Trimming took 0 bases from V and 7 from J, leaving 10 bases between them. There are 13 residues in the CDR3. The CDR3: CASSYSGLREQYF. CDR3 DNA: TGTGCCAGCAGTTACTCGGGCCTTCGGGAGCAGTACTTC.

This CDR3 is CASSEGLAGGETQYF. In nucleotides, the CDR3 is TGCGCCAGCAGCGAGGGACTAGCGGGAGGAGAGACCCAGTACTTC. The J gene is TRBJ2-5, the V gene TRBV5-1; 15 bases agree with TRBD2. Germline assignment: CDR1 SGHRS and CDR2 YFSETQ. The CDR3 has 15 residues. J was trimmed by 4 bases and V by 4 bases; bases with no gene match: 2.

V and J are TRBV30 and TRBJ1-5, with a possible D match to TRBD1 (5 bases). Germline loops: CDR1 GTSNPN, CDR2 SVGIG (reference sequence). Trimming pared 0 bases from V and 7 bases from J, leaving 10 bases between. CDR3 length: 13 amino acids. The CDR3 sequence is CAWSVGAGQPQHF. As DNA, the CDR3 is TGTGCCTGGAGTGTGGGCGCAGGGCAGCCCCAGCATTTT.

The genes are TRBV28 and TRBJ2-2; the match to TRBD1 covers 8 bases. The CDR3 runs 15 residues. V lost 6 bases to trimming and J lost 7 bases; unmatched junction nucleotides: 10. Germline V gene lookup returns CDR1 MDHEN and CDR2 SYDVKM. The chain's CDR3 is CASSARTGQGGELFF. DNA for the CDR3: TGTGCCAGCAGCGCCAGGACAGGGCAAGGCGGGGAGCTGTTTTTT.

This chain links TRBV29-1 with TRBJ1-1; 7 positions agree with TRBD1. The CDR3 is made up of 13 amino acids. Trimming took 6 bases from V and 4 from J; bases not matched to a gene: 8. Looked up from germline, CDR1 is SQVTM and CDR2 is ANQGSEA. In DNA form, the CDR3 reads TGCAGCGTGCGCCATACAGGGGCCACTGAAGCTTTCTTT. Amino acid sequence: CSVRHTGATEAFF.

This sequence joins TRBV5-1 and TRBJ2-2, with D maybe TRBD2 (5 bases). This CDR3 spans 14 amino acids. V shed 1 base and J shed 7 bases, with 11 bases lying between them. Germline CDR1 is SGHRS and CDR2 is YFSETQ. CDR3 loop: CASSLTSGSGELFF. CDR3 nucleotide sequence: TGCGCCAGCAGCTTGACGTCGGGGAGCGGGGAGCTGTTTTTT.

The V gene is TRBV7-9, the J gene TRBJ1-2; a weak D match, TRBD1 (6 bases). Germline V gene lookup returns CDR1 SEHNR and CDR2 FQNEAQ (reference sequence). This CDR3 is 14 amino acids long. Deletions cut 1 base from V and 4 bases from J, with 10 bases between. CDR3 bases: TGTGCCAGCAGCTTAGAAACAGGGATCTATGGCTACACCTTC. Protein: CASSLETGIYGYTF.